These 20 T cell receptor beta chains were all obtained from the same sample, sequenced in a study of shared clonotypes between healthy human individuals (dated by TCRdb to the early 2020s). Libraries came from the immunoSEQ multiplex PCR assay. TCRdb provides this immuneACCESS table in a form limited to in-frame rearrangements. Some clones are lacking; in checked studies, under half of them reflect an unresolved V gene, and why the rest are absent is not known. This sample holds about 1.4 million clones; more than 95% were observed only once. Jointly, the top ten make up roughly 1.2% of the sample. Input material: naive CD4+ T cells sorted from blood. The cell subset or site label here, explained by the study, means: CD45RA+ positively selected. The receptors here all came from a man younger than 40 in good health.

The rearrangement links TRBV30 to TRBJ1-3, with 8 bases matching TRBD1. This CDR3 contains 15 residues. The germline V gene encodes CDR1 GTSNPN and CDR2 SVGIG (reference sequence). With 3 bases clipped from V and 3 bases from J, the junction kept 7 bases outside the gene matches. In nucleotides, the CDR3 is TGTGCCTGGAGCGCCGACAGGGGAGTTGGAAACACCATATATTTT. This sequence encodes CAWSADRGVGNTIYF.

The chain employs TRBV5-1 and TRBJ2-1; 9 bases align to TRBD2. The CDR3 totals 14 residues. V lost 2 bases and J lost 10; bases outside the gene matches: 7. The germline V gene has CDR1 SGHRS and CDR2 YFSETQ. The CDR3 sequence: CASSFASLAGEQFF. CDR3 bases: TGCGCCAGCAGCTTCGCTTCACTAGCGGGCGAGCAGTTCTTC. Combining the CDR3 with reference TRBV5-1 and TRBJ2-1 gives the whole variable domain KAGVTQTPRYLIKTRGQQVTLSCSPISGHRSVSWYQQTPGQGLQFLFEYFSETQRNKGNFPGRFSGRQFSNSRSEMNVSTLELGDSALYLCASSFASLAGEQFFGPGTRLTVL.

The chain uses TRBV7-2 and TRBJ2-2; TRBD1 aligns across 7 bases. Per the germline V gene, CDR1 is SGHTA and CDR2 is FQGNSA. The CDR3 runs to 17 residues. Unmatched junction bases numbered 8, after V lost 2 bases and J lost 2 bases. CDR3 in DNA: TGTGCCAGCAGCTTATCCGGGACAGCGCTCAACACCGGGGAGCTGTTTTTT. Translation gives CASSLSGTALNTGELFF. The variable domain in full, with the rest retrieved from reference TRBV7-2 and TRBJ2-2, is GAGVSQSPSNKVTEKGKDVELRCDPISGHTALYWYRQSLGQGLEFLIYFQGNSAPDKSGLPSDRFSAERTGGSVSTLTIQRTQQEDSAVYLCASSLSGTALNTGELFFGEGSRLTVL.

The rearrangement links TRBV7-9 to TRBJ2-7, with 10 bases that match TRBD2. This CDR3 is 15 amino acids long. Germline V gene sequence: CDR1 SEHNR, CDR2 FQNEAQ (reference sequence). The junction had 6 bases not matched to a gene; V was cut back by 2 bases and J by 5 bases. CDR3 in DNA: TGTGCCAGCAGCTTATTCGCTAGCGGGAGAAACGAGCAGTACTTC. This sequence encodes CASSLFASGRNEQYF. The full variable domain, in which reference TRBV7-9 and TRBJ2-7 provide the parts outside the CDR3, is DTGVSQNPRHKITKRGQNVTFRCDPISEHNRLYWYRQTLGQGPEFLTYFQNEAQLEKSRLLSDRFSAERPKGSFSTLEIQRTEQGDSAMYLCASSLFASGRNEQYFGPGTRLTVT.

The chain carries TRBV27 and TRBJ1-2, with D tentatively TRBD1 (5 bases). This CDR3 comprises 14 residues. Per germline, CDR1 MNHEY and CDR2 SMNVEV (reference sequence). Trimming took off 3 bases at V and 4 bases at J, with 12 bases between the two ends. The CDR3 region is CASSFAGPFYGYTF. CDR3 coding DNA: TGTGCCAGCAGTTTTGCGGGGCCTTTCTATGGCTACACCTTC.

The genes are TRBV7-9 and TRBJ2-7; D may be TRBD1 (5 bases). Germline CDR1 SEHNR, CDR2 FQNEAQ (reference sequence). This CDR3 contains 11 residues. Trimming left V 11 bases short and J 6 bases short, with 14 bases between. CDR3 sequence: CAGQTESEQYF. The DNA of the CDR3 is TGTGCCGGACAAACTGAGAGCGAGCAGTACTTC.

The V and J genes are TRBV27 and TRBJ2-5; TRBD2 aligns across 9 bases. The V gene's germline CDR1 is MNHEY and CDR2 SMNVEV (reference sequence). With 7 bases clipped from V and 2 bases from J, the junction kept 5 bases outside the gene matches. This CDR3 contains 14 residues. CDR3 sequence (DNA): TGTGCCAGCAAGGGACTAGCCCTTCAAGAGACCCAGTACTTC. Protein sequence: CASKGLALQETQYF.

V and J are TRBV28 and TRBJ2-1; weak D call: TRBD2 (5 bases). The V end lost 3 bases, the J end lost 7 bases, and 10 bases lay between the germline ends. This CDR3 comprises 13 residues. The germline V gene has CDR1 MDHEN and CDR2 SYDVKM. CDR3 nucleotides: TGTGCCAGCAGTTTTCTAGCAATTAATGAGCAGTTCTTC. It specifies CASSFLAINEQFF.

The DNA for the CDR3 is TGCAGCGTTGAAGATCGGGGAAGAAGGGGCTACACCTTC. Translated: CSVEDRGRRGYTF. The chain employs TRBV29-1 and TRBJ1-2; no firm D call. Trimming left V 0 bases short and J 8 bases short, with 13 bases between. The germline V gene has CDR1 SQVTM and CDR2 ANQGSEA. The CDR3 covers 13 residues.

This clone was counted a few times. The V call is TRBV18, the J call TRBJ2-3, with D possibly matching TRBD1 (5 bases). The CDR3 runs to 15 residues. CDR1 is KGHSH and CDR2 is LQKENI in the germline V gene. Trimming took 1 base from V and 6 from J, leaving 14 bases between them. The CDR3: CASSPLLQGMDTQYF. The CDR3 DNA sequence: TGTGCCAGCTCACCACTATTGCAGGGCATGGATACGCAGTATTTT.

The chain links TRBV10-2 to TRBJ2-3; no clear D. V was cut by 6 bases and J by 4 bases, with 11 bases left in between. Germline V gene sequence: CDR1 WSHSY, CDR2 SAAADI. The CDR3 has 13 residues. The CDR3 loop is CASSMGRPDTQYF. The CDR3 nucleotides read TGCGCCAGCAGCATGGGCCGGCCAGATACGCAGTATTTT.

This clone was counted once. The CDR3 sequence: CASRPGQGAFEQFF. The CDR3, as DNA: TGTGCCAGCAGACCCGGACAGGGGGCCTTTGAGCAGTTCTTC. The chain recombines TRBV2 with TRBJ2-1, with 11 bases lining up with TRBD1. V lost 6 bases to trimming and J lost 9 bases; unmatched junction nucleotides: 7. The CDR3 has 14 residues. CDR1 is SNHLY, CDR2 FYNNEI, per germline. Variable domain in full (rest from reference TRBV2 and TRBJ2-1): EPEVTQTPSHQVTQMGQEVILRCVPISNHLYFYWYRQILGQKVEFLVSFYNNEISEKSEIFDDQFSVERPDGSNFTLKIRSTKLEDSAMYFCASRPGQGAFEQFFGPGTRLTVL.

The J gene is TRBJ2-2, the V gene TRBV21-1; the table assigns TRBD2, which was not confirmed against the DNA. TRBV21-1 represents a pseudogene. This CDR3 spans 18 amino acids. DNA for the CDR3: TGTGCCAGCAGCCTGAGGACTAGCGTATGGGGGAACACCGGGGAGCTGTTTTTT. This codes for CASSLRTSVWGNTGELFF.

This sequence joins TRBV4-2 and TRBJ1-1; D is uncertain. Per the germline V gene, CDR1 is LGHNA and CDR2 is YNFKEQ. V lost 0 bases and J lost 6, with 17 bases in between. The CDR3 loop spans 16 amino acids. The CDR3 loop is CASSQDRTGGWAEAFF. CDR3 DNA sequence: TGTGCCAGCAGCCAAGATCGGACGGGAGGGTGGGCTGAAGCTTTCTTT.

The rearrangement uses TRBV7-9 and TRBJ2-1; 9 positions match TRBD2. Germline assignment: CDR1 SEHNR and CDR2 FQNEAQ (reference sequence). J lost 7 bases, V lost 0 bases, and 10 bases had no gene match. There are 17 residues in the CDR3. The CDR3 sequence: CASSLAPGLAQKNEQFF. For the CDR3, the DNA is TGTGCCAGCAGCTTAGCGCCGGGACTAGCTCAGAAGAATGAGCAGTTCTTC.

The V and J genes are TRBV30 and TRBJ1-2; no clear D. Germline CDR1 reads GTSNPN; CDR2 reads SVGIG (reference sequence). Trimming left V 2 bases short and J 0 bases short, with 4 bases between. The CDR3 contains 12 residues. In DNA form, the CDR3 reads TGTGCCTGGAGTAAAACTAACTATGGCTACACCTTC. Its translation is CAWSKTNYGYTF.

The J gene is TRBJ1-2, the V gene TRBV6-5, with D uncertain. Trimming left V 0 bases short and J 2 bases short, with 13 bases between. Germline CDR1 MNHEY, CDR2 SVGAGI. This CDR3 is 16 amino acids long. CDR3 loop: CASSYSMLGMNYGYTF. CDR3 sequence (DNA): TGTGCCAGCAGTTACTCGATGTTGGGGATGAACTATGGCTACACCTTC.

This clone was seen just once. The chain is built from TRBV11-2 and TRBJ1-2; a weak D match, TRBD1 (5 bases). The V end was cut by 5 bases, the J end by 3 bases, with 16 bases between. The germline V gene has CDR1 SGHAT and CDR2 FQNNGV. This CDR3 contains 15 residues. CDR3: CASSQVGQGDYGYTF. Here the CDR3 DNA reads TGTGCCAGCAGCCAAGTCGGTCAGGGAGACTATGGCTACACCTTC.

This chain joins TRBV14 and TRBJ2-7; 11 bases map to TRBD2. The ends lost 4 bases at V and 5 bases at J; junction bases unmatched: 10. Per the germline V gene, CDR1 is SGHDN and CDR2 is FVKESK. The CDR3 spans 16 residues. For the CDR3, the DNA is TGTGCCAGCAGCCTCCGAAGACTAGCGGGAATCGACGAGCAGTACTTC. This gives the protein CASSLRRLAGIDEQYF.

The CDR3 sequence is CATSRAVGGPSYEQYF. CDR3 bases: TGTGCCACCAGCAGAGCAGTGGGCGGCCCTTCCTACGAGCAGTACTTC. The chain links TRBV15 to TRBJ2-7, with D unresolved. The germline V and J ends were trimmed by 1 base and 1 base, with 14 bases remaining between them. The CDR3 loop spans 16 amino acids. CDR1 is LNHNV and CDR2 is YYDKDF in the germline V gene (reference sequence).